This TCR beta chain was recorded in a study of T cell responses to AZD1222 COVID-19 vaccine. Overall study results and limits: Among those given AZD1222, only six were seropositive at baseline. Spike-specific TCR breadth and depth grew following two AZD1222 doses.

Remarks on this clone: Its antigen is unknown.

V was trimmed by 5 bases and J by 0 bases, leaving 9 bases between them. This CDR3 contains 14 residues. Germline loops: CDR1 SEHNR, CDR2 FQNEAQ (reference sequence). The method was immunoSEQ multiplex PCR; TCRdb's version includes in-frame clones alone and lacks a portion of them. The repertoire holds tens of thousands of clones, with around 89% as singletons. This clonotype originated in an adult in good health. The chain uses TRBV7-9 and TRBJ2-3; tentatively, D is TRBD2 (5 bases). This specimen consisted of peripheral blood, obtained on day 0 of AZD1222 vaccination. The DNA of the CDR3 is TGTGCCAGCAGCGGACTGGTTAGCACAGATACGCAGTATTTT. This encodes CASSGLVSTDTQYF.